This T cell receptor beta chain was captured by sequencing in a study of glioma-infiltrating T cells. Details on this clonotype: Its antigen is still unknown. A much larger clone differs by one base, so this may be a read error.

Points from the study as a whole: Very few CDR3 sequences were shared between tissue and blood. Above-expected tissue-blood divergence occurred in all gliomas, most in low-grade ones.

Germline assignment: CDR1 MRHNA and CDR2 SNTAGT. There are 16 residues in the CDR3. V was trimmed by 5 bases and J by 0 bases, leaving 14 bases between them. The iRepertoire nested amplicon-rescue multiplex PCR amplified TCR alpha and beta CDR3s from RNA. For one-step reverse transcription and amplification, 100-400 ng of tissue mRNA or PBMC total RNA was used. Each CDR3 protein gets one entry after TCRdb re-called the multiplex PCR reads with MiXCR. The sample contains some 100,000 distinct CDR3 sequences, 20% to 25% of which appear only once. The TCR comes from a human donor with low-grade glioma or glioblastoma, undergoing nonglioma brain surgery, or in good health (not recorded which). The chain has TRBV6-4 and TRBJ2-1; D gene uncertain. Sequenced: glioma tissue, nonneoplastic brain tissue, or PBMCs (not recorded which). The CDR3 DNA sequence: TGTGCCAGCAGTCGCGAGTGGAACAGCTCCTACAATGAGCAGTTCTTC. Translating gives CASSREWNSSYNEQFF.